Following are 4 T cell receptor beta chains from one sample sequenced in a study of T-cell memory formation after mild COVID-19. TCRdb called the 5' RACE reads again in MiXCR, with one record for every CDR3 protein. The sample records approximately 560,000 distinct CDR3 sequences, around 15% being singletons. The sequencing sample was made of PBMCs or a T cell subset sorted from them (not recorded which). These receptor sequences come from an adult woman who had mild COVID-19 (a few samples of this study predate the infection). Cell type and time point are not known.

This chain links TRBV7-3 with TRBJ2-1; D ambiguous. CDR1 and CDR2 (germline): SGHTA, FQGTGA. V shed 7 bases and J shed 7 bases, with 11 bases lying between them. CDR3 length: 12 amino acids. CDR3 loop: CASTNTANEQFF. The CDR3 DNA reads as TGTGCCAGCACTAATACGGCTAATGAGCAGTTCTTC.

V is TRBV14 and J is TRBJ2-7; TRBD2 matches 7 bases. There are 14 residues in the CDR3. V lost 6 bases to trimming and J lost 5 bases; unmatched junction nucleotides: 10. CDR1 and CDR2 from the germline V gene are SGHDN and FVKESK. The CDR3: CASSLRLAWHEQYF. CDR3 DNA sequence: TGTGCCAGCAGTCTCCGACTAGCCTGGCACGAGCAGTACTTC. Supplemented by reference TRBV14 and TRBJ2-7, the full variable domain reads EAGVTQFPSHSVIEKGQTVTLRCDPISGHDNLYWYRRVMGKEIKFLLHFVKESKQDESGMPNNRFLAERTGGTYSTLKVQPAELEDSGVYFCASSLRLAWHEQYFGPGTRLTVT.

This clonotype has more than one count but fewer than ten. The genes are TRBV12-5 and TRBJ2-3; D is ambiguous. With 6 bases removed from V and 4 bases from J, the gap between germline ends came to 5 bases. The CDR3 is made up of 11 amino acids. The germline V gene encodes CDR1 LGHNT and CDR2 FRNRAP. The CDR3 reads CASGKSDTQYF. The DNA of the CDR3 is TGTGCTAGTGGGAAATCAGATACGCAGTATTTT.

The CDR3, as DNA: TGTGCCAGCAGCTTACTAGCGGGAGAGGGATGGAATGAGCAGTTCTTC. Translating gives CASSLLAGEGWNEQFF. This rearrangement joins TRBV7-9 to TRBJ2-1; 10 nucleotides align to TRBD2. Losses at the gene ends were 2 bases for V and 7 bases for J; bases not matched to a gene: 8. Looked up from germline, CDR1 is SEHNR and CDR2 is FQNEAQ (reference sequence). The CDR3 covers 16 residues.